The 28 T cell receptor beta chains listed next were all sequenced from one sample in a study of T-cell memory formation after mild COVID-19. TCRdb fed the 5' RACE reads into MiXCR, producing one record per CDR3 protein. The sample lists approximately 300,000 distinct CDR3 sequences, less than 20% occurring once. Input material: PBMCs or a T cell subset sorted from them (not recorded which). The source of these receptors is a man aged 18 to 30 who had mild COVID-19 (a few samples of this study predate the infection). Cell type and time point are not known.

This clonotype was recorded a few times. CDR3 DNA: TGCGCCAGCAGCCCACGTGGCGGGGTCGACACCGGGGAGCTGTTTTTT. This codes for CASSPRGGVDTGELFF. V and J are TRBV5-1 and TRBJ2-2; possible D gene TRBD2, 6 bases. Germline V CDR1 and CDR2: SGHRS, YFSETQ. The CDR3 runs to 16 residues. Trimming cost V 4 bases and J 3 bases, with 16 bases left between them.

The chain uses TRBV4-2 and TRBJ1-4; D unclear. Trimming removed 1 base at V and 3 bases at J, with 6 bases between. CDR3 length: 14 residues. CDR1 is LGHNA and CDR2 is YNFKEQ in the germline V gene. The chain's CDR3 is CASSQGGANEKLFF. Here the CDR3 DNA reads TGTGCCAGCAGCCAAGGCGGCGCTAATGAAAAACTGTTTTTT.

There are a few counts of this clonotype. The chain joins TRBV7-2 to TRBJ1-2, with no clear D. Trimming pared 0 bases from V and 4 bases from J, leaving 9 bases between. This CDR3 comprises 14 residues. Germline-derived CDR1 and CDR2 are SGHTA and FQGNSA. CDR3 residues: CASSLAVSPYGYTF. The CDR3 bases are TGTGCCAGCAGCTTAGCCGTCTCGCCCTATGGCTACACCTTC.

This clonotype was observed many times. The chain has TRBV6-5 and TRBJ1-6; 8 nucleotides align to TRBD1. With 5 bases clipped from V and 10 bases from J, the junction kept 10 bases outside the gene matches. Germline V gene sequence: CDR1 MNHEY, CDR2 SVGAGI. This CDR3 is 15 amino acids long. DNA of the CDR3: TGTGCCAGCAGTCGTAGGGGAACAGGGGGATCACCCCTCCACTTT. It specifies CASSRRGTGGSPLHF.

This clonotype was detected a few times. The V and J genes are TRBV7-2 and TRBJ2-3; D is uncertain. The CDR3 totals 16 residues. Germline CDR1 and CDR2: SGHTA and FQGNSA. Trimming cost V 5 bases and J 2 bases, with 17 bases left between them. The CDR3 here is CASSPLGRIATDTQYF. CDR3 nucleotides: TGTGCCAGCAGCCCGCTAGGCAGAATCGCCACAGATACGCAGTATTTT.

The chain is built from TRBV7-2 and TRBJ2-5; 10 bases are a match to TRBD2. Germline CDR1 and CDR2: SGHTA and FQGNSA. V trimming: 4 bases; J trimming: 12 bases; junction bases outside the gene matches: 11. The CDR3 contains 14 residues. CDR3 sequence (DNA): TGTGCCAGCAGCTCCCGGTCTGGGGGACTAGCGAAGTACTTC. Translated, it gives CASSSRSGGLAKYF.

This clonotype appeared a few times. This chain uses TRBV5-4 with TRBJ2-7; D is perhaps TRBD2 (5 bases). Per germline, CDR1 SGHNT and CDR2 YYREEE (reference sequence). CDR3 size: 14 residues. Trimming took 4 bases from V and 2 from J, leaving 13 bases between them. The CDR3 loop is CASSAGGDTYEQYF. The CDR3 nucleotides read TGTGCCAGCAGCGCGGGCGGAGACACCTACGAGCAGTACTTC.

This clonotype came up a few times. This chain uses TRBV6-2 or TRBV6-3 with TRBJ1-6; no firm D call. This CDR3 region has 13 residues. With 6 bases removed from V and 8 bases from J, the gap between germline ends came to 11 bases. Germline assignment: CDR1 MNHEY and CDR2 SVGEGT. The CDR3 DNA is TGTGCCAGCAGATCCTTTGGGGATTCACCCCTCCACTTT. It yields the protein CASRSFGDSPLHF.

The genes are TRBV5-1 and TRBJ2-7; TRBD2 aligns across 9 bases. The CDR3 spans 16 residues. The germline V gene encodes CDR1 SGHRS and CDR2 YFSETQ. The ends lost 4 bases at V and 3 bases at J; junction bases unmatched: 11. The CDR3 sequence: CASSASGTSRIYEQYF. The CDR3 DNA is TGCGCCAGCAGCGCCTCCGGGACTAGCAGAATCTACGAGCAGTACTTC.

This clonotype has just a few counts. The CDR3, as DNA: TGCGCCAGCAGCCTTGCGGTCCAGGAAGCTTTCTTT. Amino acid sequence: CASSLAVQEAFF. The chain is built from TRBV4-1 and TRBJ1-1; D gene unclear. Trimming pared 4 bases from V and 8 bases from J, leaving 11 bases between. The CDR3 runs 12 residues. Germline assignment: CDR1 MGHRA and CDR2 YSYEKL.

This chain joins TRBV5-1 and TRBJ2-5; unclear D gene. V gave up 5 bases and J gave up 3 bases, with 5 bases separating them. From germline, CDR1 is SGHRS and CDR2 YFSETQ. The CDR3 has 11 amino acids. The CDR3 DNA reads as TGCGCCAGCAGGCTGGAAGAGACCCAGTACTTC. It specifies CASRLEETQYF.

The chain links TRBV10-3 to TRBJ1-1, with D possibly TRBD1 on 6 matching bases. CDR1 is ENHRY, CDR2 SYGVKD, per germline. V lost 1 base, J lost 11 bases, and 11 bases lay in between. The CDR3 has 12 residues. The CDR3 DNA follows: TGTGCCATCAGTGAGTTGGGGGGCTACGCTTTCTTT. Protein: CAISELGGYAFF.

DNA of the CDR3: TGCGCCAGCAGCCAAGCGGGGGGGATCTATGAGCAGTTCTTC. It is translated as CASSQAGGIYEQFF. The V and J genes are TRBV4-3 and TRBJ2-1, with TRBD2 matching 8 bases. Germline V gene lookup returns CDR1 LGHNA and CDR2 YSLEER. The CDR3 loop spans 14 amino acids. The V and J ends lost 1 base and 8 bases, in that order; junction bases with no gene match: 4.

V usage is TRBV20-1 and J usage is TRBJ2-7; D gene unclear. V gave up 5 bases and J gave up 2 bases, with 16 bases separating them. Germline V lookup: CDR1 DFQATT, CDR2 SNEGSKA (reference sequence). The CDR3 runs 14 residues. The CDR3 DNA reads TGCAGTGCTCTCGACTCCGTTCGGCCCTACGAGCAGTACTTC. Translating it yields CSALDSVRPYEQYF.

This clonotype was recorded a few times. This chain joins TRBV28 and TRBJ1-2; 8 nucleotides line up with TRBD1. CDR1 is MDHEN, CDR2 SYDVKM, per germline. There are 13 residues in the CDR3. Germline trimming cut 5 bases from V and 8 bases from J; bases unmatched to any gene: 7. CDR3 nucleotides: TGTGCCAGCAGTCAGCAGGGGGCTGGGGGCTACACCTTC. Amino acid sequence: CASSQQGAGGYTF.

The rearrangement links TRBV27 to TRBJ1-1, with 7 nucleotides matching TRBD1. Germline lookup yields CDR1 MNHEY and CDR2 SMNVEV (reference sequence). This CDR3 has 14 residues. Trimming cost V 6 bases and J 1 base; bases outside gene matches: 5. The CDR3 sequence is CASSDTGANTEAFF. Written as DNA, the CDR3 is TGTGCCAGCAGCGACACAGGGGCGAACACTGAAGCTTTCTTT.

This clonotype occurred a few times. This chain connects TRBV5-5 to TRBJ2-7, with no clear D. Germline values: CDR1 SGHKS, CDR2 YYEKEE (reference sequence). The ends were cut back, 2 bases at V and 4 bases at J, with 10 bases in the middle. This CDR3 spans 13 amino acids. CDR3 loop: CASSLFGPYEQYV. The CDR3 bases are TGTGCCAGCAGCTTATTCGGACCTTACGAGCAGTACGTC.

Here the CDR3 reads CASSDRPDYGYTF. CDR3 coding DNA: TGTGCCAGTTCCGATCGCCCCGACTATGGCTACACCTTC. V is TRBV6-6 and J is TRBJ1-2, with D hard to call. Deletions cut 9 bases from V and 3 bases from J, with 14 bases between. Germline values: CDR1 MNHNY, CDR2 SVGAGI (reference sequence). This CDR3 has 13 amino acids.

This clonotype has more than one count but fewer than ten. This chain connects TRBV12-3 or TRBV12-4 to TRBJ1-6; maybe TRBD1 (6 bases). The CDR3 is 15 residues long. The V and J ends lost 7 bases and 6 bases respectively, with 16 bases between them. The CDR3: CASTVGQQINSPLHF. In nucleotides, the CDR3 is TGTGCCAGCACCGTTGGACAGCAGATTAATTCACCCCTCCACTTT.

This sequence joins TRBV15 and TRBJ2-3; the D call may be TRBD1 or TRBD2 (5 bases each). CDR1 and CDR2 (germline): LNHNV, YYDKDF (reference sequence). The CDR3 sequence is 14 residues long. The V gene lost 3 bases and the J gene lost 6 bases, with 13 bases spanning the gap. The CDR3 sequence is CATSRSWGGDTQYF. DNA of the CDR3: TGTGCCACCAGCAGGTCTTGGGGCGGGGATACGCAGTATTTT.

This clonotype was detected a few times. The chain is built from TRBV7-2 and TRBJ1-1; TRBD1 aligns across 7 bases. Per the germline V gene, CDR1 is SGHTA and CDR2 is FQGNSA. The CDR3 sequence is 12 residues long. Trimming took 5 bases from V and 14 from J; bases not matched to a gene: 11. CDR3 in DNA: TGTGCCAGCAGCCGCGACAGGGACGTGGTGTTCTTT. It codes for CASSRDRDVVFF.

The rearrangement uses TRBV23-1 and TRBJ2-5; 12 bases match TRBD2. TRBV23-1 is flagged as an ORF with uncertain function. V was pared by 4 bases and J by 1 base, with 16 bases of the junction left unmatched. The CDR3 runs to 20 residues. For the CDR3, the DNA is TGCGCCAGCAGTCCCCTTCTAAGGGCTAGCGGGGGGGCTACCCAAGAGACCCAGTACTTC. It specifies CASSPLLRASGGATQETQYF.

The chain employs TRBV6-6 and TRBJ2-1; D might be TRBD1 (5 bases). V gave up 2 bases and J gave up 8 bases, with 13 bases separating them. Germline CDR1 is MNHNY and CDR2 is SVGAGI (reference sequence). This CDR3 has 14 residues. Written as DNA, the CDR3 is TGTGCCAGCAGTTACCCCCAGGGTCGGGATGAGCAGTTCTTC. This codes for CASSYPQGRDEQFF.

The V gene is TRBV24-1, the J gene TRBJ1-1; possibly TRBD1 for D (6 bases). Between the trimmed V and J ends, which lost 8 bases and 5 bases, there was a span of 20 bases. This CDR3 spans 15 amino acids. Per the germline V gene, CDR1 is KGHDR and CDR2 is SFDVKD. The CDR3 sequence is CATIRGRGRLTEAFF. CDR3 DNA sequence: TGTGCCACCATACGGGGCCGGGGGCGGTTGACTGAAGCTTTCTTT.

This clonotype was recorded many times. V gene TRBV7-2 combines with J gene TRBJ2-5; perhaps TRBD2 as D (6 bases). Germline V gives CDR1 SGHTA, CDR2 FQGNSA. The CDR3 is made up of 14 amino acids. V lost 4 bases and J lost 3, with 12 bases in between. DNA for the CDR3: TGTGCCAGCAGCTCCCGGGTAGCGGAAGAGACCCAGTACTTC. Amino acid sequence: CASSSRVAEETQYF. Looking up the rest from reference TRBV7-2 and TRBJ2-5 gives the full variable domain: GAGVSQSPSNKVTEKGKDVELRCDPISGHTALYWYRQSLGQGLEFLIYFQGNSAPDKSGLPSDRFSAERTGGSVSTLTIQRTQQEDSAVYLCASSSRVAEETQYFGPGTRLLVL.

V usage is TRBV11-2 and J usage is TRBJ2-5; 9 bases are a match to TRBD2. CDR3 length: 13 residues. The ends lost 6 bases at V and 3 bases at J; junction bases unmatched: 2. Germline V lookup: CDR1 SGHAT, CDR2 FQNNGV. The CDR3 DNA sequence: TGTGCCAGCAGGGTAGCGGGAGAAGAGACCCAGTACTTC. This translates into CASRVAGEETQYF.

The table lists this clonotype with a few counts. The rearrangement uses TRBV6-2 or TRBV6-3 and TRBJ2-7, with D uncertain. The CDR3 has 12 residues. Germline CDR1 reads MNHEY; CDR2 reads SVGEGT. The V end was cut by 5 bases, the J end by 5 bases, with 10 bases between. CDR3 DNA: TGTGCCAGCAGTGGGCATGTGGACGAGCAGTACTTC. Protein sequence: CASSGHVDEQYF.

V gene TRBV6-2 or TRBV6-3 combines with J gene TRBJ1-6, with TRBD1 matching over 7 bases. Germline V gene data show CDR1 as MNHEY and CDR2 as SVGEGT. The CDR3 runs 16 residues. After removal of 5 bases from V and 4 bases from J, the junction contained 8 bases not matched to a gene. The CDR3: CASSDRQGVYNSPLHF. Written as DNA, the CDR3 is TGTGCCAGCAGTGACCGACAGGGAGTTTATAATTCACCCCTCCACTTT.